These 13 T cell receptor beta chains originate from one sample sequenced in a study of shared clonotypes between healthy human individuals. Measured with immunoSEQ multiplex PCR; TCRdb has only the in-frame clones, and not every one. This sample has about 770,000 clones, with around 70% found just once. The specimen was memory CD4+ T cells sorted from blood. Subset here: CD45RA-negative fraction. The receptor set was obtained from a woman in her 30s in good health.

The V call is TRBV20-1, the J call TRBJ1-1, with a weak D call TRBD1 (6 bases). CDR1 is DFQATT and CDR2 is SNEGSKA in the germline V gene (reference sequence). V was cut by 5 bases and J by 7 bases, with 11 bases left in between. CDR3 size: 11 residues. The CDR3 region is CSAPRGVEAFF. The CDR3 bases are TGCAGTGCTCCCAGGGGCGTTGAAGCTTTCTTT.

The chain recombines TRBV10-3 with TRBJ1-2; D unresolved. Germline CDR1 is ENHRY and CDR2 is SYGVKD. V lost 6 bases and J 4 bases, leaving 12 bases between the germline ends. The length of the CDR3 is 13 residues. In DNA form, the CDR3 reads TGTGCCATCAGGGCGGACGGCCCCTATGGCTACACCTTC. Its translation: CAIRADGPYGYTF.

Of note for this clone: With only one base between it and a far larger clone, this is likely a read error. Other DNA variants within this sample encode the same CDR3. The chain carries TRBV11-1 and TRBJ2-5; 7 positions match TRBD2. Matching the DNA end better, TRBJ2-7 makes the J call doubtful. The germline V gene has CDR1 SGHAT and CDR2 FQDESV (reference sequence). This CDR3 contains 14 residues. CDR3 in DNA: TGTGCCAGCAGCTTACAGCGGGACTCCTACGAGCAGTACTTC. It encodes CASSLQRDSYEQYF.

DNA of the CDR3: TGTGCCAGCAGCTCCCCGGGGGCGGTCGAGTCTGGAAACACCATATATTTT. As protein: CASSSPGAVESGNTIYF. The chain recombines TRBV7-8 with TRBJ1-3; D perhaps matches TRBD1 (6 bases). Deletions cut 4 bases from V and 1 base from J, with 17 bases between. Germline assignment: CDR1 SGHVS and CDR2 FQNEAQ. The CDR3 spans 17 residues.

This clone was detected a few times. The genes are TRBV18 and TRBJ1-4; D not resolved. The germline gives CDR1 KGHSH, CDR2 LQKENI. This CDR3 has 13 amino acids. The V end lost 1 base, the J end lost 6 bases, and 6 bases lay between the germline ends. CDR3 residues: CASSPLTDEKLFF. For the CDR3, the DNA is TGTGCCAGCTCACCACTCACGGATGAAAAACTGTTTTTT.

In its sample, this clone was seen once. The rearrangement joins TRBV27 to TRBJ1-6; 7 positions match TRBD1. CDR3 length: 18 residues. Germline V gene sequence: CDR1 MNHEY, CDR2 SMNVEV (reference sequence). Losses at the gene ends were 8 bases for V and 9 bases for J; bases not matched to a gene: 22. This CDR3 reads CASAKVLKTGSRGSPLHF. CDR3 DNA: TGTGCCAGCGCAAAAGTCCTAAAGACAGGGAGTAGGGGTTCACCCCTCCACTTT.

This clone was seen ten or more times. The gene calls are TRBV29-1 and TRBJ1-2; the D is unclear. Deletions cut 3 bases from V and 3 bases from J, with 8 bases between. The CDR3 sequence is 12 residues long. Germline CDR1 is SQVTM and CDR2 is ANQGSEA. For the CDR3, the DNA is TGCAGCGTTGACATGGGCGACTATGGCTACACCTTC. Translated: CSVDMGDYGYTF.

The rearrangement uses TRBV10-3 and TRBJ1-1; D ambiguous. The V gene lost 11 bases and the J gene lost 1 base, with 14 bases spanning the gap. This CDR3 comprises 13 residues. CDR1 is ENHRY and CDR2 is SYGVKD in the germline V gene. CDR3 nucleotides: TGTGCCGGCCGGGGTGTAGGGAACACTGAAGCTTTCTTT. Translating it yields CAGRGVGNTEAFF.

The DNA for the CDR3 is TGTGCCATCAGTGAGTCGGGCGGACAGTACGAGCAGTACTTC. This encodes CAISESGGQYEQYF. J is TRBJ2-7 and V is TRBV10-3, with a possible D match to TRBD1 (6 bases). Trimming took off 0 bases at V and 4 bases at J, with 10 bases between the two ends. The CDR3 runs 14 residues. Germline V gene sequence: CDR1 ENHRY, CDR2 SYGVKD.

The V and J genes are TRBV4-2 and TRBJ2-1; D possibly uses TRBD1 or TRBD2 (5 bases each). Germline CDR1 is LGHNA and CDR2 is YNFKEQ. CDR3 size: 15 residues. V was trimmed by 1 base and J by 5 bases, leaving 12 bases between them. The chain's CDR3 is CASSQGKGRDNEQFF. The CDR3 bases are TGTGCCAGCAGCCAAGGAAAGGGGCGGGACAATGAGCAGTTCTTC.

The genes are TRBV2 and TRBJ2-3, with TRBD2 matching 7 bases. CDR1 is SNHLY, CDR2 FYNNEI, per germline. CDR3 size: 14 residues. V trimming: 2 bases; J trimming: 5 bases; junction bases outside the gene matches: 4. CDR3 coding DNA: TGTGCCAGCAGTGAACTAGCGGCAGGAGATACGCAGTATTTT. It yields the protein CASSELAAGDTQYF.

The chain is built from TRBV28 and TRBJ1-2, with 7 bases lining up with TRBD1. Germline CDR1 and CDR2: MDHEN and SYDVKM. Trimming at V came to 10 bases and at J to 2 bases, leaving 13 bases not matched to a gene. This CDR3 is built from 15 residues. The chain's CDR3 is CAIEIRDSFNYGYTF. CDR3 DNA sequence: TGTGCCATCGAGATCCGGGACAGCTTCAACTATGGCTACACCTTC.

The chain is built from TRBV5-8 and TRBJ2-1; possible D gene TRBD2, 5 bases. Germline V gene sequence: CDR1 SGHTS, CDR2 YDEGEE. The CDR3 consists of 12 residues. Between the trimmed V and J ends, which lost 4 bases and 10 bases, there was a span of 12 bases. The CDR3, as DNA: TGTGCCAGCAGCCGGAGGTTGTACGAGCAGTTCTTC. Residues: CASSRRLYEQFF.